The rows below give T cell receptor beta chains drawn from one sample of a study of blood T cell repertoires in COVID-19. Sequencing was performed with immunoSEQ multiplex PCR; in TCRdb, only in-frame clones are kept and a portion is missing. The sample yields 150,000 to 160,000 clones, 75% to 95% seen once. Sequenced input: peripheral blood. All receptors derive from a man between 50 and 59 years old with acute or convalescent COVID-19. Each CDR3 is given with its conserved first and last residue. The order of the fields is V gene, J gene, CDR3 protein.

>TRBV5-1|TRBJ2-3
CASSFFGSIAGGSTDTQYF
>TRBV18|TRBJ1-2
CASSPQRGQSNYGYTF
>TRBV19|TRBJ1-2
CASKSGGYTF
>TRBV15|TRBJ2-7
CATSRDLAGDREQYF
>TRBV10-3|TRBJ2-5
CATTDQALHRQETQYF
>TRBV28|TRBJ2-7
CASTMRSYEQYF
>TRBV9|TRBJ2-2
CASSVSGSTGELFF
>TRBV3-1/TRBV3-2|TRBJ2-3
CASSQGPGLATDTQYF
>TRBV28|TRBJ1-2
CASRYTGTYGYTF
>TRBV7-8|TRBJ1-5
CASSLGLGQGSQPQHF
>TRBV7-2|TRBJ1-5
CASSSSTDQPQHF
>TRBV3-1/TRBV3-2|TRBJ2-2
CASSREGAWNTGELFF
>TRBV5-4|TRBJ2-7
CASSRRETVPRWQYF
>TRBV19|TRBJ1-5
CASSGDYSNQPQHF
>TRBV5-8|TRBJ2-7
CASSSRDRVEQYF
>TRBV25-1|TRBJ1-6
CASSEYTGIDDSPLHF
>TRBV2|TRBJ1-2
CASSELAANYGYTF
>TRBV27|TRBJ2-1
CASSQEPGLAGDEQFF
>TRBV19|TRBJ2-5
CASSPGGGWGSYQETQYF
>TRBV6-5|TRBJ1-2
CASSYSWTDLNYGYTF
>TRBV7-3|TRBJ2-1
CASSLMGYEQFF
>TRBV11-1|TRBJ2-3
CASSPRVTDTQYF
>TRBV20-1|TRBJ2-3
CSAQADTQYF
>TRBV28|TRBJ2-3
CASTKGGLAVGTQYF
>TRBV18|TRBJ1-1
CASSPRGIRVPGTEAFF
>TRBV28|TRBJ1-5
CASSLGGGGIQPQHF
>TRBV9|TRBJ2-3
CASSSVEDTQYF
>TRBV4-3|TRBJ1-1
CASSQDPGRSTEAFF
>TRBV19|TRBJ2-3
CASSIVAGYTDTQYF
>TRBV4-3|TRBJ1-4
CASSQGAVGKLFF
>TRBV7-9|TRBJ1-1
CASSLARGRNTEAFF
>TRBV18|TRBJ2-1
CASSPRGRGSYNEQFF
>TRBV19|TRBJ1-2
CASRGQGAYGYTF
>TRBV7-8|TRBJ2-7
CASSQEAPYEQYF
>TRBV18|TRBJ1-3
CASSPRTGSGNTIYF
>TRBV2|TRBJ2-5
CASIRETQYF
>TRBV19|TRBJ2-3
CASSLGRERSDTQYF
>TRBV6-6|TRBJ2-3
CASTLLGAYGTDTQYF
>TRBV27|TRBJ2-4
CASSLLGAEAKNIQYF
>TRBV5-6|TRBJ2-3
CASSLHQDTQYF
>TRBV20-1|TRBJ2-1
CSARVVNEQFF
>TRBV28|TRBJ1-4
CASSYRVLGEKLFF